The T cell receptor beta chain described here comes from a study of T cell responses to AZD1222 COVID-19 vaccine (dated by TCRdb to about 2021). As for the study more broadly: AZD1222 recipients with second doses at about 4 weeks or about 12 weeks were pooled, because spike-specific TCR depth and breadth did not differ between schedules. TCR sequencing covered some 250 trial participants: about 210 given two doses of AZD1222 and approximately 26 given two doses of MenACWY control vaccine. Trial participants were enrolled into age subgroups of 18-55, 56-69 and 70-plus years, which contained 148, 28 and 57 TCR-sequenced participants, respectively.

The CDR3 regions of human TCRbeta chains were subjected to immunosequencing. As for the original processing: TCRs in the repertoires were matched against a reference library of SARS-CoV-2-specific TCRs that had been generated with the MIRA antigen-specificity platform. Breadth was defined as the fraction of unique TCRs that were SARS-CoV-2-associated. Depth was defined as the fraction of total T cells that were SARS-CoV-2-associated. Each spike-specific TCR was assigned to its reactive spike region and to a CD4 or CD8 class using the MIRA data. Log10-transformed breadth and depth values were compared by one-way ANOVA with Sidak's multiple comparisons tests. In TCRdb, the immuneACCESS table is reduced to in-frame sequences with V and J assigned. These tables do not hold every clone; where another copy was compared, an unresolved V gene accounts for under half, and the others remain unexplained. V and J calls and clone size are copied from that table; D and trimming were computed from the DNA. The sample records fewer than 90,000 clones, 70% to 90% of which are singletons. The biggest ten clones account for approximately 11% of the sample.

This clone was counted once. The antigen it recognizes is unknown. The record has no base qualities; no much larger clone is one base away. The CDR3 sequence holds 16 residues, the cysteine and phenylalanine included. Only the CDR3 part of the read is kept: 48 bases, read in frame from the first base. CDR1 MGHRA and CDR2 YSYEKL are derived from the germline V gene. Relative to germline, V is 2 bases shorter and J is 0 bases shorter, with 11 bases between their ends. The intended sense of this specimen's time point label: baseline before first vaccination. Vaccinee samples were obtained from the UK trials COV001 and COV002, which included a single-blind randomized controlled phase 2/3 trial of AZD1222 (ChAdOx1 nCoV-19) in healthy adults. Trial participant PBMC samples were collected at day 0 and day 28 after the second dose for TCRbeta chain sequencing. What the research found in general, with its limitations: The whole spike protein was spanned by vaccine-associated CD4 TCRs, and dominant responses were seen in regions 160-218 and 743-854. The 56-69-year group was small, and its depth increase did not reach significance, likely because of low power. After two AZD1222 doses, spike-specific TCR breadth and depth were significantly higher than at day 0 and than in MenACWY recipients. Epitopes outside the regions mutated in the B.1.351 and B.1.1.7 variants were reportedly recognized by nearly half of the unique spike-specific TCRs. Conclusions about previously exposed vaccinees were limited because only 6 or 7 AZD1222 recipients were SARS-CoV-2 seropositive at baseline. Participants were mostly white British, with more females than males. The authors suggested clonal diversity may have been underestimated. Because no samples from the day 14 peak response were available, repertoires could be characterized only after the peak T cell response.

The sequence was collected from an adult in good health. The chain uses TRBV4-1 and TRBJ1-3; TRBD1 is a possible D gene, resting on 5 matching bases. Sequencing was performed on peripheral blood, taken on day 0 of AZD1222 vaccination. The CDR3 amino acid sequence is: CASSQKQGHSGNTIYF. The DNA reads as follows: TGCGCCAGCAGCCAAAAGCAGGGCCACTCTGGAAACACCATATATTTT.